The sample holds one count of the clone carrying this T cell receptor beta chain. Trimming removed 5 bases from V and 2 bases from J; junction bases left unmatched: 13. This CDR3 spans 17 amino acids. Germline V lookup: CDR1 SGHVS, CDR2 FQNEAQ. Execution of the assay was at deep level. Every subset's genomic DNA went evenly onto several immunoSEQ plates. TCRdb's table, derived via immunoSEQ multiplex PCR, lists solely in-frame clones and lacks some. Among about 1.5 million clones, nearly 99% were seen once, and the ten largest hold about 0.4%. These data come from a study of shared clonotypes between healthy human individuals. For the study at large: The people who gave samples were two women and a few men aged 18 to 49. Three CD4 naive, three CD4 memory, two CD8 naive and one CD8 memory plate were used per donor.

This TCR derives from a man in his thirties or forties in good health. The rearrangement uses TRBV7-8 and TRBJ2-7; 9 nucleotides agree with TRBD2. Sequencing input: naive CD4+ T cells sorted from blood. The subset denotes: CD45RA+ positively selected. DNA of the CDR3: TGTGCCAGCAGCATTGGACTAGCGCGAATCTCCGCCTACGAGCAGTACTTC. As protein: CASSIGLARISAYEQYF.